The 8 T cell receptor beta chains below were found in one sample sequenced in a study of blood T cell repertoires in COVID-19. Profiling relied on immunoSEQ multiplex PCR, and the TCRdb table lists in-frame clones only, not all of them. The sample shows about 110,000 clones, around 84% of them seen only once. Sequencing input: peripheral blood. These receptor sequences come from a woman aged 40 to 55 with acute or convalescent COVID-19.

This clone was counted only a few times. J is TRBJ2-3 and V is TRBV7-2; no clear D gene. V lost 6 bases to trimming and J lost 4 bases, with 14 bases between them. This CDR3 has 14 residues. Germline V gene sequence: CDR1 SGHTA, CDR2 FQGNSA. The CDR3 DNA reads TGTGCCAGCAGTCGCCTTGGGCCGTCAGATACGCAGTATTTT. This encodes CASSRLGPSDTQYF.

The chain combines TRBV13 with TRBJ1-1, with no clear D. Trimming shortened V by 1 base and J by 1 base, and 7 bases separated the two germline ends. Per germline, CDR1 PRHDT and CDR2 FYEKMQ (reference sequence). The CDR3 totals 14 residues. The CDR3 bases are TGTGCCAGCAGCTTAGACGCGGAGAACACTGAAGCTTTCTTT. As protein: CASSLDAENTEAFF.

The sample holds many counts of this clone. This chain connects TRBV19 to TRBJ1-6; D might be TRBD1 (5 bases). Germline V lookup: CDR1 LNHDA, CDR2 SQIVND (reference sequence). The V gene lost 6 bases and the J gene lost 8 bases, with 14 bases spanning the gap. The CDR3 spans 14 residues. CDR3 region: CASSSGLGDSPLHF. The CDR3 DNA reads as TGTGCCAGTAGCTCGGGACTAGGGGATTCACCCCTCCACTTT.

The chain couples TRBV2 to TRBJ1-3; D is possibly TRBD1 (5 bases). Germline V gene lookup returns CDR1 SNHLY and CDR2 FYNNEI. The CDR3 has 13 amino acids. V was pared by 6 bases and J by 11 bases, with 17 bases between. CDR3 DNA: TGTGCCAGCAGCCCCGGACACCCGAGGTCCATATATTTT. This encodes CASSPGHPRSIYF.

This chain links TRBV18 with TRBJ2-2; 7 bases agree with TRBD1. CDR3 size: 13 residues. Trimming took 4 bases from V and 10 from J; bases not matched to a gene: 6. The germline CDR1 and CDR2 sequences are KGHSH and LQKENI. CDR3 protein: CASSLGQLMELFF. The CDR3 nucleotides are TGTGCCAGCTCACTGGGACAGCTAATGGAGCTGTTTTTT.

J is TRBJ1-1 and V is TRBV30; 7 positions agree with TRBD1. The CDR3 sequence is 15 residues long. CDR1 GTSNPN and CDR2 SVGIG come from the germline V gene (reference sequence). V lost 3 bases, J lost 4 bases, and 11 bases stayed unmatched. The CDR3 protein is CAWRLPDREGTEAFF. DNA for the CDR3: TGTGCCTGGAGATTACCCGACAGGGAAGGCACTGAAGCTTTCTTT.

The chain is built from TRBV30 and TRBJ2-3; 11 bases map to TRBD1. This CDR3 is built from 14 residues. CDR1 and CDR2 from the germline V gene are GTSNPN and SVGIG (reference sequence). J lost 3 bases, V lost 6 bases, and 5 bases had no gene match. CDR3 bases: TGTGCCTGCGGGGGGGACAGGGGGACAGATACGCAGTATTTT. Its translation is CACGGDRGTDTQYF.

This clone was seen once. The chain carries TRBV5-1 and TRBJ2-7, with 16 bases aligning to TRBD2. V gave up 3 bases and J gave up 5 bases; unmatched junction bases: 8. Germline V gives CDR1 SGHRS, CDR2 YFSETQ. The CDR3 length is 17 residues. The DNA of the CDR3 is TGCGCCAGCAGCTCCCGGGGACTAGCGGGGGGGCCCGACGAGCAGTACTTC. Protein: CASSSRGLAGGPDEQYF. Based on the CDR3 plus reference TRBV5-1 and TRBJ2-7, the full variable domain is KAGVTQTPRYLIKTRGQQVTLSCSPISGHRSVSWYQQTPGQGLQFLFEYFSETQRNKGNFPGRFSGRQFSNSRSEMNVSTLELGDSALYLCASSSRGLAGGPDEQYFGPGTRLTVT.